This T cell receptor beta chain was captured in a study of cytomegalovirus exposure and HLA in healthy donors. General study findings and limits: Previously analyzed data showed that most TCR beta V segments were productive at a frequency of about 87% or about 30%.

With respect to this clone: The target antigen is unknown.

The PCR was carried out with 60 Vbeta primers and 13 Jbeta primers. Per the study methods: A later analysis counted 65 million to 80 million unique TCR beta chains, some 12 million shared. TCRdb's copy holds only in-frame clones and misses some; the assay was immunoSEQ multiplex PCR. That table gives V, J and clone size, and the DNA gave D and trimming. Of 150,000 to 180,000 clones in the sample, 80% were seen once. V dropped 4 bases and J dropped 0; count of bases not matched to a gene: 3. Germline V gene data show CDR1 as KGHSH and CDR2 as LQKENI. The CDR3 runs to 15 residues. Sequenced sample: PBMCs. This sequence was found in a woman aged 40 to 50 in good health and CMV-seropositive. The chain combines TRBV18 with TRBJ2-1, with 7 bases fitting TRBD1. CDR3 DNA sequence: TGTGCCAGCTCACTAAACAGGGGCTCCTACAATGAGCAGTTCTTC. Encoded protein: CASSLNRGSYNEQFF.